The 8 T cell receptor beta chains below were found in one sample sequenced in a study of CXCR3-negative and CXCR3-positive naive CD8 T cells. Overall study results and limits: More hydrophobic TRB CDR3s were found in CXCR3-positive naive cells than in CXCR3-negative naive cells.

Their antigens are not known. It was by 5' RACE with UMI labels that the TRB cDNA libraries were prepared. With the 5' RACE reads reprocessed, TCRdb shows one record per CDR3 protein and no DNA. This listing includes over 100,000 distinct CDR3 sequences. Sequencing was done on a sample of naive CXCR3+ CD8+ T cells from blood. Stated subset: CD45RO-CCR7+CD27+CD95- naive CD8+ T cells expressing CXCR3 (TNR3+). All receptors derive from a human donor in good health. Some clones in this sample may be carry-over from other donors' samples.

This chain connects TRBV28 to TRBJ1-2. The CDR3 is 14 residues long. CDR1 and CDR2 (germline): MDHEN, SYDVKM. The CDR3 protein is CASSLRAQNYGYTF.

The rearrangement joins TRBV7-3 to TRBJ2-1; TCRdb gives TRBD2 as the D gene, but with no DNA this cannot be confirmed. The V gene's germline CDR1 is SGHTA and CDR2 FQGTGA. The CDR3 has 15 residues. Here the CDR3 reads CASSLLHSAYNEQFF.

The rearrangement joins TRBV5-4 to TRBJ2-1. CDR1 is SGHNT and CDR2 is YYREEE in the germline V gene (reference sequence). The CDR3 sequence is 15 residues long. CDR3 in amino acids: CASSLDASSYNEQFF.

CDR3 sequence: CASSDPDRPPEKLFF. The gene calls are TRBV28 and TRBJ1-4; TCRdb proposes TRBD1, but this gene call is untestable without DNA. CDR1 MDHEN and CDR2 SYDVKM come from the germline V gene. The CDR3 loop spans 15 amino acids.

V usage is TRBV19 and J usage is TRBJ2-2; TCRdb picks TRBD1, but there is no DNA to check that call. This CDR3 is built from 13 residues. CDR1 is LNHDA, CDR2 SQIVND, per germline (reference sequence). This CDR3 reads CATIQGFGGELFF.

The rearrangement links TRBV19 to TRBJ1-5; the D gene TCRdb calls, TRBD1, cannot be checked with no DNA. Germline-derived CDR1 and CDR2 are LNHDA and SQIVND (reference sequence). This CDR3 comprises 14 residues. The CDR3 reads CASRFQGSNQPQHF.

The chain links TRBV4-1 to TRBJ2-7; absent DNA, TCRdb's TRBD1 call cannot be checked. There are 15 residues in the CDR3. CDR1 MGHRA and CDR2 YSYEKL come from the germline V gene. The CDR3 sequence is CASRGVMTASDEQYF.

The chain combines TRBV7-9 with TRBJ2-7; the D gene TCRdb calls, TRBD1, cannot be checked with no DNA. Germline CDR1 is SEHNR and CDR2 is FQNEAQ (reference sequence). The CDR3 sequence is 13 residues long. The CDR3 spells CATLSGGLDEQYF.